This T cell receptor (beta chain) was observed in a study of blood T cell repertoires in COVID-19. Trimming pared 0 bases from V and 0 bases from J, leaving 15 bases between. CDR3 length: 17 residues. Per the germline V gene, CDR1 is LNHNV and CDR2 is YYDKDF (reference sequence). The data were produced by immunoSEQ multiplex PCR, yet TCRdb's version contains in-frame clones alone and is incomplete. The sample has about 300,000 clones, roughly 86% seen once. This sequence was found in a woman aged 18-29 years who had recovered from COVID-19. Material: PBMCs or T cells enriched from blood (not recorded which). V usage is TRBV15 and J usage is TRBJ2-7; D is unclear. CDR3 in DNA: TGTGCCACCAGCAGAGACGCTCCGTCGGGTCTCTCCTACGAGCAGTACTTC. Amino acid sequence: CATSRDAPSGLSYEQYF.